This record covers a single T cell receptor (beta chain). Antigen specificity is unknown. This specimen belongs to a study of CD8 T cell repertoires and HIV-1 epitope variants. The data were produced by immunoSEQ multiplex PCR, yet TCRdb's version contains in-frame clones alone and is incomplete. Of fewer than 5,500 clones listed, roughly 65% are singletons. This TCR was recovered from a male donor with HIV. Sequencing was done on a sample of cultured CD8+ T cells derived from PBMCs.

The CDR3 nucleotides read TGTGCCAGCAGCCTTAGACAGGGGGCCAGCAATCAGCCCCAGCATTTT. It encodes CASSLRQGASNQPQHF. The gene calls are TRBV27 and TRBJ1-5; TRBD1 agrees at 10 bases. J lost 1 base, V lost 6 bases, and 6 bases had no gene match. The CDR3 extends over 16 amino acids. Germline lookup yields CDR1 MNHEY and CDR2 SMNVEV (reference sequence).